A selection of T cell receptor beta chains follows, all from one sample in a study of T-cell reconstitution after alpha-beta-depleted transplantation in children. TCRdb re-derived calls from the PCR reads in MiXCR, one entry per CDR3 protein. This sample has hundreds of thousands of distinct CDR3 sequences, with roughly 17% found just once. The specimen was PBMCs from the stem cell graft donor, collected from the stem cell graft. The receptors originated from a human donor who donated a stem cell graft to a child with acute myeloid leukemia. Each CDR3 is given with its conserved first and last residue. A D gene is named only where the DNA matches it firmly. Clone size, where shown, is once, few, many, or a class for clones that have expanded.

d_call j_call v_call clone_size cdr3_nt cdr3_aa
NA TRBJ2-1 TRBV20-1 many TGCAGTGCTAGAGATGTCCAGGTAGAGCAGTTCTTC CSARDVQVEQFF
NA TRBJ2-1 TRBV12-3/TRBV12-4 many TGTGCCAGCAGTTTGGGTGCGAACGACTTGAATGAGCAGTTCTTC CASSLGANDLNEQFF
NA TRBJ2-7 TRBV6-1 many TGTGCCAGCAGAGGCCTCAGCCCGCGCTACGAGCAGTACTTC CASRGLSPRYEQYF
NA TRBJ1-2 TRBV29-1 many TGCAGCGTTGGACGCGGGTTGGAAGGCTATGGCTACACCTTC CSVGRGLEGYGYTF
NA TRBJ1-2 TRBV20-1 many TGCAGTGCCCGGGCCTCGGACTATGGCTACACCTTC CSARASDYGYTF
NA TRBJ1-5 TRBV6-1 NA TGTGCCAGCAGTCCTGGCCCCATTTCGAGCAATCAGCCCCAGCATTTT CASSPGPISSNQPQHF
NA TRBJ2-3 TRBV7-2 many TGTGCCAGCAGCTTAGGACCGACCACAGATACGCAGTATTTT CASSLGPTTDTQYF
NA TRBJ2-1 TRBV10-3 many TGTGCCATCAGTGAGTCAATAGGGAGTGGGAGTGAGCAGTTCTTC CAISESIGSGSEQFF
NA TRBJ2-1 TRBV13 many TGTGCCAGCAGCTTAACTAAAGAGCAGTTCTTC CASSLTKEQFF
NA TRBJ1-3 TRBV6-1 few TGTGCCAGCACCCCCGGCCTCTCCTTTGGAAACACCATATATTTT CASTPGLSFGNTIYF
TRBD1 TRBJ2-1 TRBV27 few TGTGCCAGCAGTCCTTACGGGGCGACAGGGATCCACAATGAGCAGTTCTTC CASSPYGATGIHNEQFF
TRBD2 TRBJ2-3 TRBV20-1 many TGCAGTGCTAGCCCCTGGAGCGGGGTGGGGGATACGCAGTATTTT CSASPWSGVGDTQYF
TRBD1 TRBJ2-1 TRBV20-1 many TGCAGTGCAAAAGACAGGGGGTGGGTTGAGCAGTTCTTC CSAKDRGWVEQFF
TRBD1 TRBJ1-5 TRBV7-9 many TGTGCCAGCAGCTCCATCGGACAGGCGAATCAGCCCCAGCATTTT CASSSIGQANQPQHF
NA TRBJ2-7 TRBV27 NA TGTGCCGCCGGTAACGAGCAGTACTTC CAAGNEQYF
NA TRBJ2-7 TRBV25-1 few TGTGCCAGCGTCATTACCCGTTCTCCGTACGAGCAGTACTTC CASVITRSPYEQYF
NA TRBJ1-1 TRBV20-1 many TGCAGTGCTGGGGGGGGGGCCCCTAACCCTGAAGCTTTCTTT CSAGGGAPNPEAFF
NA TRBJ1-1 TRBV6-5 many TGTGCCAGCATCCGCGGGCACGAAGCTTTCTTT CASIRGHEAFF
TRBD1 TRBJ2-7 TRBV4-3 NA TGCGCCAGCAGCCAAGATGCAGTAGGGACAGGGGTACGTAACGAGCAGTACTTC CASSQDAVGTGVRNEQYF
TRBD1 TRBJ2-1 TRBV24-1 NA TGTGCCACCAGTGATTGGCAGGGGGCGGACAATGAGCAGTTCTTC CATSDWQGADNEQFF
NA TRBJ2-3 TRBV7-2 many TGTGCCAGCAGCCGAGTCGGACGGGCGCGCACAGATACGCAGTATTTT CASSRVGRARTDTQYF
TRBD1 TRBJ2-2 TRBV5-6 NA TGTGCCAGCAGCTTGGCCGGACAGGGGGTGAACACCGGGGAGCTGTTTTTT CASSLAGQGVNTGELFF
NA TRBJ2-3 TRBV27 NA TGTGCCAGCAGTGACTTCCTCACAGATACGCAGTATTTT CASSDFLTDTQYF
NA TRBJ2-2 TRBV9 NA TGTGCCAGCAGCGTAGCCACCGGAGTCTGGGCCGGGGAGCTGTTTTTT CASSVATGVWAGELFF
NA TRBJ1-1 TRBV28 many TGTGCCAGCACGCGAATGAACACTGAAGCTTTCTTT CASTRMNTEAFF
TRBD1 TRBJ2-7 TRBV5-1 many TGCGCCAGCAGCGGGACAGGACAGACTTCCTCCTACGAGCAGTACTTC CASSGTGQTSSYEQYF
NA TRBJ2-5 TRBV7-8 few TGTGCCAGCAGCTTTTCCGGGGTCGAAGGGGGGACCCAGTACTTC CASSFSGVEGGTQYF
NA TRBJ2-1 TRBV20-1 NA TGCAGTGCCCCCTCCCCGAGCTCCTACAATGAGCAGTTCTTC CSAPSPSSYNEQFF
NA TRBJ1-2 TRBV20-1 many TGCAGTGCTAGAGATACGCAAATCGGCTACACCTTC CSARDTQIGYTF
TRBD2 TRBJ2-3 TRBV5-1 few TGCGCCAGCAGTCCGGGACTAGCGGATTACACAGATACGCAGTATTTT CASSPGLADYTDTQYF
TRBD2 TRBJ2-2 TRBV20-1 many TGCAGTGCTAGTTCTGGGGGGGAGAACACCGGGGAGCTGTTTTTT CSASSGGENTGELFF
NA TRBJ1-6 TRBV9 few TGTGCCAGCAGCCCTTTGAGGGGGGGCTATAATTCACCCCTCCACTTT CASSPLRGGYNSPLHF
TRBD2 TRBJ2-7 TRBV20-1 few TGCAGTGCTAGATGGGGGAGGGGTAAAGGAACCTACGAGCAGTACTTC CSARWGRGKGTYEQYF
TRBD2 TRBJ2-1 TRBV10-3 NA TGTGCCATTGCCCAGAGCGGGGGGTCCCTTTACAATGAGCAGTTCTTC CAIAQSGGSLYNEQFF
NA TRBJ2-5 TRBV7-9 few TGTGCCAGCAGCTTGGTTCTTCAGGGCCAAGAGACCCAGTACTTC CASSLVLQGQETQYF
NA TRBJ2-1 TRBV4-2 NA TGTGCCAGCAGCCAAGGGGACAAATCATGGGCAGATGAGCAGTTCTTC CASSQGDKSWADEQFF
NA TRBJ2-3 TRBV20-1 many TGCAGTGCTAGAGATGGCGGGGAAGGGGCAGATACGCAGTATTTT CSARDGGEGADTQYF
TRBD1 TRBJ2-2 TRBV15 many TGTGCCACCAGCAGAGGGACAGGGCCGACCGGGGAGCTGTTTTTT CATSRGTGPTGELFF
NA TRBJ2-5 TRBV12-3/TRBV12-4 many TGTGCCAGCACCTCTGAGCGTCTGGGGACCCAGTACTTC CASTSERLGTQYF
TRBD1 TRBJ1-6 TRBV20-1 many TGCAGTGCCCCCGGACAGGGTAATTCACCCCTCCACTTT CSAPGQGNSPLHF
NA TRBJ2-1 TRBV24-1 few TGTGCCACCTTGGGGCAGGTTAACAATGAGCAGTTCTTC CATLGQVNNEQFF
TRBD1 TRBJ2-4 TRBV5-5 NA TGTGCCAGCAGCACAACCGACCCGGGACAGGGTATGGACATTCAGTACTTC CASSTTDPGQGMDIQYF
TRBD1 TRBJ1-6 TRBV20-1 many TGCAGTGCAACACAGGGGACCTATAATTCACCCCTCCACTTT CSATQGTYNSPLHF
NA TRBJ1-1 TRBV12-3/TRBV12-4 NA TGTGCCAGCACCCCTCCGGGGGCTGGGGGCACTGAAGCTTTCTTT CASTPPGAGGTEAFF
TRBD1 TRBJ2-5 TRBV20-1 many TGCAGTGCTCGGCCGGGACAGGCCTACAAAGAGACCCAGTACTTC CSARPGQAYKETQYF
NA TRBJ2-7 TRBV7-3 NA TGTGCCAGCAGTCCCCAGGGGACATCCATCTACGAGCAGTACTTC CASSPQGTSIYEQYF
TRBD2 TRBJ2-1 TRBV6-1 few TGTGCCAGCAGCCGGACCACTAGCGGGGGGGGTGAGCAGTTCTTC CASSRTTSGGGEQFF
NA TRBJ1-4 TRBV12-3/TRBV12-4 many TGTGCCAGCACCCTAACCGGATTGGCCCAGAATGAAAAACTGTTTTTT CASTLTGLAQNEKLFF
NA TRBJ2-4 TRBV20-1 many TGCAGTACCCCCGGAACAGAAGCCAAAAACATTCAGTACTTC CSTPGTEAKNIQYF
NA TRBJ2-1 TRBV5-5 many TGTGCCAGCAGCTACTACAATGAGCAGTTCTTC CASSYYNEQFF
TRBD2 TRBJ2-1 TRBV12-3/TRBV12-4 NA TGTGCCAGTGCGGGCCGGGGCGGGGGGGCCAGTAATGAGCAGTTCTTC CASAGRGGGASNEQFF
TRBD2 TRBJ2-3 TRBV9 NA TGTGCCAGCCGAGCGGGGGACTTCACAGATACGCAGTATTTT CASRAGDFTDTQYF
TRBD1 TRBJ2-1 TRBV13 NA TGTGCCAGCAGCTTGGGGGCAGGGGGTATGGATGAGCAGTTCTTC CASSLGAGGMDEQFF